These T cell receptor beta chains were read from a single sample in a study of shared clonotypes between healthy human individuals. Data came from immunoSEQ multiplex PCR; TCRdb stores just in-frame clones and leaves some out. Among more than 2 million clones listed, 85% to 95% were seen once. Sample: naive CD4+ T cells sorted from blood. These receptors came from a young man in good health. Both conserved end residues are part of each CDR3. A D gene is named only where the DNA matches it firmly. Expanded clones get a size class; other rows say once, few or many, or leave the size out.

d_gene: -
j_gene: TRBJ2-3
v_gene: TRBV30
abundance: -
CDR3nt: TGTGCATGTCAGACGGGACAAGGCACAGATACGCAGTATTTT
CDR3aa: CACQTGQGTDTQYF

d_gene: -
j_gene: TRBJ2-1
v_gene: TRBV10-3
abundance: -
CDR3nt: TGTGCCATCAGCAGTTACAATGAGCAGTTCTTC
CDR3aa: CAISSYNEQFF

d_gene: -
j_gene: TRBJ1-1
v_gene: TRBV11-2
abundance: once
CDR3nt: TGTGCCAGCAGCTTTAAGGGCTTTAGGGAAGCTTTCTTT
CDR3aa: CASSFKGFREAFF

d_gene: -
j_gene: TRBJ1-1
v_gene: TRBV28
abundance: -
CDR3nt: TGTGCCAGCAGTTTGTTCCGGGGGTCTGAAGCTTTCTTT
CDR3aa: CASSLFRGSEAFF

d_gene: TRBD1
j_gene: TRBJ2-6
v_gene: TRBV27
abundance: -
CDR3nt: TGTGCCAGCCGCCCGAGGGGGACAGGGAGCAGCTCTGGGGCCAACGTCCTGACTTTC
CDR3aa: CASRPRGTGSSSGANVLTF

d_gene: -
j_gene: TRBJ1-2
v_gene: TRBV4-2
abundance: -
CDR3nt: TGTGCCAGCAGCCAAGAGGGTCCCATTCGGTATGGCTACACCTTC
CDR3aa: CASSQEGPIRYGYTF

d_gene: TRBD1
j_gene: TRBJ2-7
v_gene: TRBV5-4
abundance: -
CDR3nt: TGTGCCAGCAGCTCAACAGGGGGGAGACCATACGAGCAGTACTTC
CDR3aa: CASSSTGGRPYEQYF

d_gene: -
j_gene: TRBJ2-3
v_gene: TRBV11-2
abundance: -
CDR3nt: TGTGCCAGCAGCTTAGGCACAGGGAAAGGCACAGATACGCAGTATTTT
CDR3aa: CASSLGTGKGTDTQYF

d_gene: -
j_gene: TRBJ1-1
v_gene: TRBV6-5
abundance: -
CDR3nt: TGTGCCAGCAGTCAGACAGGACTTAACACTGAAGCTTTCTTT
CDR3aa: CASSQTGLNTEAFF

d_gene: -
j_gene: TRBJ2-5
v_gene: TRBV30
abundance: -
CDR3nt: TGTGCCTGGACGAGCAACAACTGGGAGACCCAGTACTTC
CDR3aa: CAWTSNNWETQYF

d_gene: TRBD2
j_gene: TRBJ2-3
v_gene: TRBV11-2
abundance: once
CDR3nt: TGTGCCAGCAGCTTAGGGCTAGCGGGAACGCAGTATTTT
CDR3aa: CASSLGLAGTQYF

d_gene: TRBD1
j_gene: TRBJ2-7
v_gene: TRBV6-6
abundance: -
CDR3nt: TGTGCCAGCACTACCCCCCGGCAGGGGGCCTACGAGCAGTACTTC
CDR3aa: CASTTPRQGAYEQYF

d_gene: -
j_gene: TRBJ1-1
v_gene: TRBV6-5
abundance: once
CDR3nt: TGTGCCAGCAGAACCAGCGGTAGTACTGAAGCTTTCTTT
CDR3aa: CASRTSGSTEAFF

d_gene: -
j_gene: TRBJ2-7
v_gene: TRBV5-1
abundance: once
CDR3nt: TGCGCCAGCAGCTTAGGGGGGGCTAACGAGCAGTACTTC
CDR3aa: CASSLGGANEQYF

d_gene: TRBD1
j_gene: TRBJ1-2
v_gene: TRBV4-1
abundance: -
CDR3nt: TGCGCCAGCAGCCAAGCCGCCAGGGGGCAGTATGGCTACACCTTC
CDR3aa: CASSQAARGQYGYTF

d_gene: -
j_gene: TRBJ2-3
v_gene: TRBV10-3
abundance: -
CDR3nt: TGTGCCATCAGCGGGACCGCAGATACGCAGTATTTT
CDR3aa: CAISGTADTQYF

d_gene: -
j_gene: TRBJ2-3
v_gene: TRBV5-4
abundance: -
CDR3nt: TGTGCCAGCAGCCAGCCCCCCACAGATACGCAGTATTTT
CDR3aa: CASSQPPTDTQYF

d_gene: -
j_gene: TRBJ1-1
v_gene: TRBV28
abundance: -
CDR3nt: TGTGCCAGCATCTCTGGTGGGGAGAATTTCGCTGAAGCTTTCTTT
CDR3aa: CASISGGENFAEAFF

d_gene: -
j_gene: TRBJ2-5
v_gene: TRBV29-1
abundance: -
CDR3nt: TGCAGCGTTGATAATGGTGGAGAGACCCAGTACTTC
CDR3aa: CSVDNGGETQYF

d_gene: -
j_gene: TRBJ2-7
v_gene: TRBV10-1
abundance: -
CDR3nt: TGCGCCAGCAGTGACGGCGGGATTACTCCCTACGAGCAGTACTTC
CDR3aa: CASSDGGITPYEQYF

d_gene: -
j_gene: TRBJ2-5
v_gene: TRBV5-4
abundance: -
CDR3nt: TGTGCCAGCAGCTTCCAAGAGACCGGACAAGAGACCCAGTACTTC
CDR3aa: CASSFQETGQETQYF

d_gene: -
j_gene: TRBJ2-3
v_gene: TRBV5-4
abundance: -
CDR3nt: TGTGCCAGCAGCCCGAAATTGGCGACAGATACGCAGTATTTT
CDR3aa: CASSPKLATDTQYF

d_gene: -
j_gene: TRBJ1-6
v_gene: TRBV30
abundance: -
CDR3nt: TGTGCCTGGAGTGTCCGATCGGTTACAGGAAGGAATTCACCCCTCCACTTT
CDR3aa: CAWSVRSVTGRNSPLHF

d_gene: TRBD2
j_gene: TRBJ2-1
v_gene: TRBV7-2
abundance: -
CDR3nt: TGTGCCAGCAGCTTAAGCGGGGGGACCTACAATGAGCAGTTCTTC
CDR3aa: CASSLSGGTYNEQFF

d_gene: -
j_gene: TRBJ2-7
v_gene: TRBV7-6
abundance: -
CDR3nt: TGTGCCAGCAGCTTAGTAGGGTTCTCCTACGAGCAGTACTTC
CDR3aa: CASSLVGFSYEQYF

d_gene: TRBD1
j_gene: TRBJ2-7
v_gene: TRBV10-3
abundance: -
CDR3nt: TGTGCCATCAGGACGGACAGGGAGGCGGGCGAGCAGTACTTC
CDR3aa: CAIRTDREAGEQYF

d_gene: TRBD1
j_gene: TRBJ1-1
v_gene: TRBV29-1
abundance: -
CDR3nt: TGCAGCGTTGAAGATCTGGGCAGGGGGGCAGCTTTCTTT
CDR3aa: CSVEDLGRGAAFF

d_gene: -
j_gene: TRBJ2-3
v_gene: TRBV5-1
abundance: -
CDR3nt: TGCGCCAGCAGCTTGAGATTGGGGACAGATACGCAGTATTTT
CDR3aa: CASSLRLGTDTQYF

d_gene: -
j_gene: TRBJ2-5
v_gene: TRBV5-1
abundance: -
CDR3nt: TGCGCCAGCAGCTTGGGATCGGGGTTAGAGACCCAGTACTTC
CDR3aa: CASSLGSGLETQYF

d_gene: -
j_gene: TRBJ1-2
v_gene: TRBV14
abundance: -
CDR3nt: TGTGCCAGCAGCCAAAGGGGTCCCTGGGGTGGCTACACCTTC
CDR3aa: CASSQRGPWGGYTF